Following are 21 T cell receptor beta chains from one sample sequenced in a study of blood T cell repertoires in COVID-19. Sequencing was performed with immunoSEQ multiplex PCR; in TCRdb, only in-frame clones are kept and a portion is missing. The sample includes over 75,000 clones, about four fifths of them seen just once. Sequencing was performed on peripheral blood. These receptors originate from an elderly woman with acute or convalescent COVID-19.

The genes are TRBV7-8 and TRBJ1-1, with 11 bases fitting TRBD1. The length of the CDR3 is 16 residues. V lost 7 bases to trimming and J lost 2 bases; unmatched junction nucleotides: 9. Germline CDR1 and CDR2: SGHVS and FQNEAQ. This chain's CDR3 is CASTQPGQGVNTEAFF. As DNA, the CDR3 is TGTGCCAGCACCCAACCGGGACAGGGGGTTAACACTGAAGCTTTCTTT.

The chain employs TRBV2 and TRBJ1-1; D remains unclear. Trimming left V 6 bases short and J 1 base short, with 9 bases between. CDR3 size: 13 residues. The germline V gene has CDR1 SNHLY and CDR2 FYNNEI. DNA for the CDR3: TGTGCCAGCAGCGCGACTGGGAACACTGAAGCTTTCTTT. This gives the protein CASSATGNTEAFF.

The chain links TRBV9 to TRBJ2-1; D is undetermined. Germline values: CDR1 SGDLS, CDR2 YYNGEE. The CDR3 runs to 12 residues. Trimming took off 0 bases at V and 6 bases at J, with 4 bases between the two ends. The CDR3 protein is CASSVAFNEQFF. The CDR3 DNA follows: TGTGCCAGCAGCGTAGCCTTCAATGAGCAGTTCTTC. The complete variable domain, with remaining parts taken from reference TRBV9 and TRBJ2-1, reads DSGVTQTPKHLITATGQRVTLRCSPRSGDLSVYWYQQSLDQGLQFLIQYYNGEERAKGNILERFSAQQFPDLHSELNLSSLELGDSALYFCASSVAFNEQFFGPGTRLTVL.

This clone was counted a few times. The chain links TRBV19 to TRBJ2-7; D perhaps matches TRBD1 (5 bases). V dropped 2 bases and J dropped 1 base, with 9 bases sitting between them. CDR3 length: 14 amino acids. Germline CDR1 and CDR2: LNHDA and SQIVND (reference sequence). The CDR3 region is CASSITDSSYEQYF. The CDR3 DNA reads TGTGCCAGTAGTATAACTGACAGTTCCTACGAGCAGTACTTC. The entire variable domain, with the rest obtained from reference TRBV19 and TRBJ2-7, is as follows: DGGITQSPKYLFRKEGQNVTLSCEQNLNHDAMYWYRQDPGQGLRLIYYSQIVNDFQKGDIAEGYSVSREKKESFPLTVTSAQKNPTAFYLCASSITDSSYEQYFGPGTRLTVT.

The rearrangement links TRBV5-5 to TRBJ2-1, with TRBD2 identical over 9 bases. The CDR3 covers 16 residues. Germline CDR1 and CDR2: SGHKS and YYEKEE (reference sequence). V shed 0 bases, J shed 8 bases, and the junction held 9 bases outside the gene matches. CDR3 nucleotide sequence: TGTGCCAGCAGCTTGGTGGCGGGAGGGCCAATGCATGAGCAGTTCTTC. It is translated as CASSLVAGGPMHEQFF.

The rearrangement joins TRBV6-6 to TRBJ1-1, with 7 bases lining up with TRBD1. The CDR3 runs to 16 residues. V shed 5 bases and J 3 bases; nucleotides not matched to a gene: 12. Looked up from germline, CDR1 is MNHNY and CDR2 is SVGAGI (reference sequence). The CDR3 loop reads CASSRQGSPVDTEAFF. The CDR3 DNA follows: TGTGCCAGCAGTCGACAGGGTTCCCCGGTAGACACTGAAGCTTTCTTT.

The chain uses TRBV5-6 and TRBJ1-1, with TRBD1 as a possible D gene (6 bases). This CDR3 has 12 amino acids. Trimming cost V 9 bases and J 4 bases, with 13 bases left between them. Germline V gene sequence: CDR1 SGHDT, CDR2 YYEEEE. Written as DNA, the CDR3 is TGTGCCACCAGTACAGGGTTCACTGAAGCTTTCTTT. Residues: CATSTGFTEAFF.

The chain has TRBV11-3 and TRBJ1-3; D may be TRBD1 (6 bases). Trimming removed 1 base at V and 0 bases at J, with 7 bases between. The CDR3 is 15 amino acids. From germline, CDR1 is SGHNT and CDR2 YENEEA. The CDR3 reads CASSLGGGSGNTIYF. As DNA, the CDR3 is TGTGCCAGCAGCTTAGGAGGGGGCTCTGGAAACACCATATATTTT.

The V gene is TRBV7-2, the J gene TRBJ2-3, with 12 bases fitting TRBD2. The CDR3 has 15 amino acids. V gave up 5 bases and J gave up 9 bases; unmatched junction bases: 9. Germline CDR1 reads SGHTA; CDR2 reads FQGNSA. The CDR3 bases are TGTGCCAGCAGCACTGGACTAGCGGGGAAGGGGACGCAGTATTTT. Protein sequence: CASSTGLAGKGTQYF.

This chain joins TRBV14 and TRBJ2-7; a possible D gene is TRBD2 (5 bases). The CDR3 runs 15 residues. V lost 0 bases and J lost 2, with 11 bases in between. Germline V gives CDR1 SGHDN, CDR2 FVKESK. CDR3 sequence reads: CASSQERTLTYEQYF. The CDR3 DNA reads TGTGCCAGCAGCCAAGAAAGGACTTTAACCTACGAGCAGTACTTC. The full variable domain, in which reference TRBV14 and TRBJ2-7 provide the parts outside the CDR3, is EAGVTQFPSHSVIEKGQTVTLRCDPISGHDNLYWYRRVMGKEIKFLLHFVKESKQDESGMPNNRFLAERTGGTYSTLKVQPAELEDSGVYFCASSQERTLTYEQYFGPGTRLTVT.

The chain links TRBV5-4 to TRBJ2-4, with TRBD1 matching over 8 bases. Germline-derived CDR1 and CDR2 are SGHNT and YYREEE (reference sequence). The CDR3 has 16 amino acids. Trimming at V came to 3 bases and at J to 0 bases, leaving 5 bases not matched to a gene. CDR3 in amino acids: CASSSQGALAKNIQYF. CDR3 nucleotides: TGTGCCAGCAGCTCCCAGGGGGCACTAGCCAAAAACATTCAGTACTTC.

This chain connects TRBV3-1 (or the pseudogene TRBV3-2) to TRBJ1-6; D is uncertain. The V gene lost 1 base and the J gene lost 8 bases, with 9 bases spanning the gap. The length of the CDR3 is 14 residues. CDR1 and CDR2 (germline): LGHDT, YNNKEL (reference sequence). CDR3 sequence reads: CASSQGVEDSPLHF. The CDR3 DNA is TGTGCCAGCAGCCAAGGGGTGGAGGATTCACCCCTCCACTTT.

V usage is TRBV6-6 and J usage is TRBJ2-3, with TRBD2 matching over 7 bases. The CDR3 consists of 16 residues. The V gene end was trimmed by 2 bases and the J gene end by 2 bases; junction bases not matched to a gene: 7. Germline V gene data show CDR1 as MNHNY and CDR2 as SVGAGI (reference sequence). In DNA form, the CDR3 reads TGTGCCAGCAGTTACGGGGTGGGAGGGCCCACAGATACGCAGTATTTT. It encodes CASSYGVGGPTDTQYF.

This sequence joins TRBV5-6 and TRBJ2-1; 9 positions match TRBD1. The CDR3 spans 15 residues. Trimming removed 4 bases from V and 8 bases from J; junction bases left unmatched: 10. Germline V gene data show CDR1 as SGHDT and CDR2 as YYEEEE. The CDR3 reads CASSGGTGMIDEQFF. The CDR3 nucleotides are TGTGCCAGCAGCGGGGGGACAGGGATGATCGATGAGCAGTTCTTC.

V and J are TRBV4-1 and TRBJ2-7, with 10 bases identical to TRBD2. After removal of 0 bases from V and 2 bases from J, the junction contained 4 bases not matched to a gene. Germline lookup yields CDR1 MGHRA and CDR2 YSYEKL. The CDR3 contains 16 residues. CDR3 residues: CASSQEASGGTYEQYF. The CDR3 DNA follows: TGCGCCAGCAGCCAAGAGGCTAGCGGGGGTACCTACGAGCAGTACTTC.

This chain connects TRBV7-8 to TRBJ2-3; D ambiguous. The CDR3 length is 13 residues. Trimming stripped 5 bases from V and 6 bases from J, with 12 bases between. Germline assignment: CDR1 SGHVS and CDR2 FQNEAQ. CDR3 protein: CASSLDSSDTQYF. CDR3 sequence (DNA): TGTGCCAGCAGCCTCGACTCCTCCGATACGCAGTATTTT. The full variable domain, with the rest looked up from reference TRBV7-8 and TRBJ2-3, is GAGVSQSPRYKVAKRGQDVALRCDPISGHVSLFWYQQALGQGPEFLTYFQNEAQLDKSGLPSDRFFAERPEGSVSTLKIQRTQQEDSAVYLCASSLDSSDTQYFGPGTRLTVL.

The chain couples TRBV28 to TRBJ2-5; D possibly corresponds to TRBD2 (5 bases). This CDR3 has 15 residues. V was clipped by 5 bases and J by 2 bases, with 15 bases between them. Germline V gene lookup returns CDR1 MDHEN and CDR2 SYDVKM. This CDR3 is CASSPMTGLQETQYF. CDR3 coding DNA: TGTGCCAGCAGTCCAATGACGGGGTTGCAAGAGACCCAGTACTTC.

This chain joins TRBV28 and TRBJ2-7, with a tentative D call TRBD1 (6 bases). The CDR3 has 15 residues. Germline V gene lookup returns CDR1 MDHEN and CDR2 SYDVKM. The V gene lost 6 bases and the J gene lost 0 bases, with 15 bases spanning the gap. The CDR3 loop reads CASSGTHPPSYEQYF. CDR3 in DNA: TGTGCCAGCAGCGGGACACACCCTCCCTCCTACGAGCAGTACTTC.

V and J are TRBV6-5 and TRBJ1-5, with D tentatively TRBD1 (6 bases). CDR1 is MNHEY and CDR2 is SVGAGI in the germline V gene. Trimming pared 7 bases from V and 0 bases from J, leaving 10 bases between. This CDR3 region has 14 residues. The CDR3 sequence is CASILRGSNQPQHF. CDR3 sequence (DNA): TGTGCCAGCATCCTCAGGGGTAGCAATCAGCCCCAGCATTTT.

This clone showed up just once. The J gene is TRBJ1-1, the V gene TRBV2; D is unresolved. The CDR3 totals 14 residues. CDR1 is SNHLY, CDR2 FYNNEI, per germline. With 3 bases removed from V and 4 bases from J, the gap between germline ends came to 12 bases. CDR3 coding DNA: TGTGCCAGCAGTGAGGAACTCCCGGGCACTGAAGCTTTCTTT. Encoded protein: CASSEELPGTEAFF.

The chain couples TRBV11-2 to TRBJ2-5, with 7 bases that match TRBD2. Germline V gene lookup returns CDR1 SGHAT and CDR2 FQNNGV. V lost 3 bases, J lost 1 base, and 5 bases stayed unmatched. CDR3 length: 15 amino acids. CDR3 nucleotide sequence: TGTGCCAGCAGCTTCCTAGCGGACCCCCAAGAGACCCAGTACTTC. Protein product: CASSFLADPQETQYF.